This T cell receptor (beta chain) is drawn from a study of blood T cells in healthy people across ages. Sample-barcoded 5' priming and a J-beta primer mix drove a second PCR of 7 to 11 cycles. All cDNA molecules were each tagged by a template-switch adaptor with 12 random nucleotides. TCRdb redid the calling of the 5' RACE reads with MiXCR, one entry per CDR3 protein. Of approximately 1.5 million distinct CDR3 sequences listed, roughly 43% are singletons. This CDR3 contains 15 residues. Germline V gene lookup returns CDR1 MDHEN and CDR2 SYDVKM. Losses at the gene ends were 6 bases for V and 3 bases for J; bases not matched to a gene: 9.

The chain links TRBV28 to TRBJ2-7, with 9 bases matching TRBD2. This sequence was found in a woman aged 18 to 35 in good health. Sequenced material: blood. The CDR3 protein is CASRLVSGSFYEQYF. For the CDR3, the DNA is TGTGCCAGCAGGCTTGTTAGCGGGAGCTTCTACGAGCAGTACTTC.